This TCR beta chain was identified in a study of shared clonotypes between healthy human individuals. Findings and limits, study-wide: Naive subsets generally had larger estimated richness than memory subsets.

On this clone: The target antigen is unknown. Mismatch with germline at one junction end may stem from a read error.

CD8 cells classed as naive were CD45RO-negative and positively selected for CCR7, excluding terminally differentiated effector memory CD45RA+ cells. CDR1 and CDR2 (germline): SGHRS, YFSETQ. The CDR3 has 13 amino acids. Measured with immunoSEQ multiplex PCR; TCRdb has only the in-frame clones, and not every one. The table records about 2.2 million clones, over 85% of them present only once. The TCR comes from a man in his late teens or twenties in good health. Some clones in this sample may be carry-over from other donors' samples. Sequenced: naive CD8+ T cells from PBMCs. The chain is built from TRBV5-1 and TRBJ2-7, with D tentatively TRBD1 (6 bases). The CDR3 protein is CATSNTGWAEQYF. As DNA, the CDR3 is TGCGCCACCAGCAATACAGGGTGGGCCGAGCAGTACTTC.